The sample holds a few counts of the clone carrying this T cell receptor (beta chain). Antigen: not known. This record belongs to a study of cytomegalovirus exposure and HLA in healthy donors. Germline V gene data show CDR1 as KGHSH and CDR2 as LQKENI. CDR3 size: 14 residues. Trimming cost V 2 bases and J 8 bases, with 13 bases left between them. Researchers ran the PCR with 60 Vbeta and 13 Jbeta primers. Clones were read by immunoSEQ multiplex PCR, and TCRdb kept only the in-frame ones, dropping some. The sample lists about 130,000 clones, 77% occurring once. Study-wide findings and caveats: A later analysis found TCR association rates differed by HLA locus, highest for DRB1 and lowest for HLA-C. According to an earlier analysis, most TCR beta V segments yielded productive rearrangements about 90% or about 30% of the time. Later on, a genetic analysis was performed. It linked a missense variant in DCLRE1C with V- and J-gene trimming of TCR beta. Most subjects had HLA-A and HLA-B alleles reportedly predicted accurately by TCR beta sequences.

The clonotype was recovered from a woman between 40 and 55 years old in good health and CMV-seronegative. V is TRBV18 and J is TRBJ2-1, with D possibly being TRBD1 (6 bases). Material: PBMCs. For the CDR3, the DNA is TGTGCCAGCTCACCAGGAATTGGGGGCGATGAGCAGTTCTTC. Its protein is CASSPGIGGDEQFF.